This T cell receptor beta chain originates from a study of low-dose radiotherapy and immunotherapy resistance in tumors. Study-level information: Intravenous cyclophosphamide 200 mg/m2 was given every two weeks, one day before radiation and immunotherapy. Aspirin was taken orally by patients at 300 mg daily for four cycles from cycle 1 day 1.

Priming of first-strand cDNA relied on TRAV- and TRBV-specific primers (covering alpha and beta chains). With a constant-region primer and a V-primer adapter, TCRs were subjected to roughly 18 PCR cycles of amplification. After the mRNA was isolated, it was amplified using in vitro transcription. Via MiXCR, TCRdb re-called the reads, giving one row per CDR3 protein. The repertoire holds 40,000 or so distinct CDR3 sequences, roughly 30% seen once, with about 3.9% in the top ten. Germline V lookup: CDR1 MDHEN, CDR2 SYDVKM. This CDR3 region has 14 residues. Trimming left V 3 bases short and J 4 bases short, with 11 bases between. The sample's time point: before trial treatment. Donors were dosed with nivolumab and ipilimumab; they also received aspirin, low-dose cyclophosphamide and low-dose radiotherapy.

This sequence originates from a male donor with gallbladder cancer. The chain employs TRBV28 and TRBJ2-3; no reliable D call. The input for sequencing was PBMCs, taken before treatment. The CDR3 here is CASSFVEAADTQYF. CDR3 sequence (DNA): TGTGCCAGCAGTTTCGTAGAAGCAGCAGATACGCAGTATTTT.